What follows describes a single T cell receptor (beta chain). Antigen specificity is unknown. This specimen belongs to a study of cytomegalovirus exposure and HLA in healthy donors. Study-level findings and limits: Most observed TCR sequences were rare, whereas some public TCRs were detected in many donors.

The V gene's germline CDR1 is MNHEY and CDR2 SVGAGI. Deletions cut 3 bases from V and 0 bases from J, with 8 bases between. This CDR3 is built from 14 residues. Here immunoSEQ multiplex PCR was the method, and the copy in TCRdb shows in-frame clones only, minus some. The sample has tens of thousands of clones, approximately 91% seen once. Separate from the approximately 700-subject first cohort was the approximately 120-subject validation cohort, to which the donors belonged. The sample was PBMCs. The J gene is TRBJ1-2, the V gene TRBV6-5; D is uncertain. This receptor was obtained from a man aged 25 to 45 in good health and CMV-seronegative. CDR3 region: CASSYTTPNYGYTF. In DNA, the CDR3 is TGTGCCAGCAGTTATACCACACCTAACTATGGCTACACCTTC.